Given below is one T cell receptor (beta chain) in context. The antigen is not known. The data are from a study of OX40 agonist ivuxolimab in advanced cancers. General study results and limits: Among the lowest peripheral clonal expansion occurred in 0.1-3.0 mg/kg partial responders.

The method was immunoSEQ multiplex PCR; TCRdb's version includes in-frame clones alone and lacks a portion of them. The sample has 100,000 or so clones, roughly 90% seen once; the top ten hold about 0.15%. Sequences were derived from CD4+ or CD8+ T cells sorted from blood, sampled in a trial of the OX40 agonist ivuxolimab. The origin of this receptor is an adult with an advanced solid tumor such as melanoma, head and neck, liver or kidney cancer.

CDR3 amino acids: CASSQGSRGTYEQYF. The DNA of the CDR3 is TGCGCCAGCAGCCAAGGTTCCCGGGGGACCTACGAGCAGTACTTC. J is TRBJ2-7 and V is TRBV4-1, with a weak D call TRBD2 (6 bases). Germline V gene sequence: CDR1 MGHRA, CDR2 YSYEKL. The CDR3 length is 15 residues. Trimming shortened V by 1 base and J by 2 bases, and 12 bases separated the two germline ends.